The 20 T cell receptor beta chains below all came from one sample that was sequenced in a study of blood T cell repertoires in COVID-19. The protocol was immunoSEQ multiplex PCR, while the TCRdb copy is restricted to in-frame clones and leaves out a portion. Here the sample spans approximately 300,000 clones, more than 85% being singletons. Sequenced material: PBMCs or T cells enriched from blood (not recorded which). The receptors come from a woman aged 30 to 39 who had recovered from COVID-19.

This sequence joins TRBV16 and TRBJ1-2; D not resolved. Germline V gives CDR1 KGHSY, CDR2 FQNENV. There are 12 residues in the CDR3. V lost 5 bases and J lost 4, with 8 bases in between. Here the CDR3 DNA reads TGTGCCAGCAGCGGTCGGGTCTATGGCTACACCTTC. Protein: CASSGRVYGYTF.

The rearrangement links TRBV6-6 to TRBJ1-2; D might be TRBD1 (5 bases). Germline CDR1 is MNHNY and CDR2 is SVGAGI (reference sequence). This CDR3 has 15 amino acids. The V and J ends lost 2 bases and 0 bases respectively, with 10 bases between them. The CDR3 loop reads CASSYPAGSNYGYTF. The CDR3 DNA is TGTGCCAGCAGTTACCCGGCAGGGTCTAACTATGGCTACACCTTC.

This clone was picked up one time. The V and J genes are TRBV30 and TRBJ1-2; D unclear. V lost 2 bases, J lost 7 bases, and 8 bases lay in between. The CDR3 runs 11 residues. Germline V gene sequence: CDR1 GTSNPN, CDR2 SVGIG (reference sequence). CDR3 in DNA: TGTGCCTGGAGTCCGGGAGGTGGCTACACCTTC. Amino acid sequence: CAWSPGGGYTF.

In nucleotides, the CDR3 is TGCGCCAGCAGCTTGACGGAGGAGCAGTTCTTC. It codes for CASSLTEEQFF. The rearrangement uses TRBV5-1 and TRBJ2-1; D gene uncertain. Trimming removed 1 base at V and 10 bases at J, with 6 bases between. There are 11 residues in the CDR3. In germline, CDR1 is SGHRS, CDR2 YFSETQ.

Worth noting for this clone: The same CDR3 arises from other DNA sequences in this sample as well. The chain uses TRBV27 and TRBJ2-3; maybe TRBD2 (5 bases). CDR1 and CDR2 (germline): MNHEY, SMNVEV (reference sequence). The CDR3 has 12 residues. V lost 3 bases and J lost 6, with 7 bases in between. The CDR3 reads CASSLRGDTQYF. CDR3 DNA sequence: TGTGCCAGCAGTTTGAGAGGGGATACGCAGTATTTT.

The chain carries TRBV28 and TRBJ1-2; tentative D call: TRBD1 (6 bases). Trimming pared 6 bases from V and 7 bases from J, leaving 21 bases between. This CDR3 has 15 amino acids. Germline V gene sequence: CDR1 MDHEN, CDR2 SYDVKM. The CDR3 here is CASSRTGTPTGGYTF. The CDR3, as DNA: TGTGCCAGCAGCCGCACCGGGACACCGACGGGTGGCTACACCTTC.

This clone was observed once. The gene calls are TRBV11-2 and TRBJ2-7, with D possibly being TRBD2 (7 bases). The CDR3 sequence is 16 residues long. CDR1 is SGHAT and CDR2 is FQNNGV in the germline V gene. V was clipped by 5 bases and J by 3 bases, with 20 bases between them. CDR3 in amino acids: CASSPREGLDSYEQYF. CDR3 nucleotide sequence: TGTGCCAGCAGCCCCAGGGAGGGGCTGGACAGCTACGAGCAGTACTTC.

The rearrangement links TRBV27 to TRBJ1-1; D is possibly TRBD1 (5 bases). Germline V gene data show CDR1 as MNHEY and CDR2 as SMNVEV (reference sequence). Trimming removed 7 bases at V and 0 bases at J, with 9 bases between. The CDR3 is 13 residues long. For the CDR3, the DNA is TGTGCCAGCAAAGACAGATTGAACACTGAAGCTTTCTTT. Protein sequence: CASKDRLNTEAFF.

The J gene is TRBJ1-1, the V gene TRBV5-1; D gene unclear. The CDR3 is 12 residues long. CDR1 SGHRS and CDR2 YFSETQ come from the germline V gene. V lost 1 base to trimming and J lost 11 bases, with 12 bases between them. CDR3 DNA sequence: TGCGCCAGCAGCTTGTTAGGCGGTGACGCTTTCTTT. As protein: CASSLLGGDAFF.

This clone occurred a few times. V usage is TRBV10-2 and J usage is TRBJ1-1, with a possible D match to TRBD1 (5 bases). Germline values: CDR1 WSHSY, CDR2 SAAADI. Trimming pared 2 bases from V and 4 bases from J, leaving 11 bases between. CDR3 length: 14 residues. The CDR3 spells CASSELRVGTEAFF. The CDR3 coding sequence is TGCGCCAGCAGTGAGCTCAGGGTGGGCACTGAAGCTTTCTTT.

The chain links TRBV18 to TRBJ2-5; 7 bases agree with TRBD1. The CDR3 consists of 15 residues. CDR1 and CDR2 (germline): KGHSH, LQKENI. V dropped 3 bases and J dropped 2; count of bases not matched to a gene: 6. DNA for the CDR3: TGTGCCAGCTCACCCCGACAGGGACCTCAAGAGACCCAGTACTTC. Protein sequence: CASSPRQGPQETQYF.

The chain joins TRBV3-1 (or the pseudogene TRBV3-2) to TRBJ2-2; tentatively, D is TRBD2 (7 bases). V lost 4 bases and J lost 4, with 16 bases in between. CDR3 length: 16 amino acids. The germline gives CDR1 LGHDT, CDR2 YNNKEL (reference sequence). CDR3 DNA sequence: TGTGCCAGCAGCCCATCCAGGGGCGGGAGCACCGGGGAGCTGTTTTTT. Translation gives CASSPSRGGSTGELFF.

The chain uses TRBV28 and TRBJ1-6; D remains ambiguous. The V gene's germline CDR1 is MDHEN and CDR2 SYDVKM. The CDR3 length is 14 residues. The V end was cut by 5 bases, the J end by 9 bases, with 14 bases between. The CDR3 nucleotides are TGTGCCAGCAGTAAAGGCCGCCTAGTTTCACCCCTCCACTTT. It codes for CASSKGRLVSPLHF.

The chain recombines TRBV10-3 with TRBJ2-2; tentative D call: TRBD1 (6 bases). The CDR3 length is 15 residues. Between the trimmed V and J ends, which lost 3 bases and 5 bases, there was a span of 13 bases. In germline, CDR1 is ENHRY, CDR2 SYGVKD. CDR3 nucleotides: TGTGCCATCAGTGAAATGGGGGCCCTGACCGGGGAGCTGTTTTTT. This codes for CAISEMGALTGELFF.

V is TRBV6-2 or TRBV6-3 and J is TRBJ2-7; D is perhaps TRBD1 (6 bases). The V end was cut by 2 bases, the J end by 7 bases, with 15 bases between. This CDR3 is 14 amino acids long. The germline V gene encodes CDR1 MNHEY and CDR2 SVGEGT. The CDR3 region has the DNA TGTGCCAGCAGTTACGCAGGGGCTCCTGGTGAGCAGTACTTC. The encoded protein is CASSYAGAPGEQYF.

The genes are TRBV18 and TRBJ1-1; tentative D call: TRBD1 (6 bases). The CDR3 length is 13 residues. Per germline, CDR1 KGHSH and CDR2 LQKENI. V was cut by 3 bases and J by 7 bases, with 12 bases left in between. CDR3 sequence (DNA): TGTGCCAGCTCACCGTCGGACAGTCGTGAAGCTTTCTTT. This encodes CASSPSDSREAFF.

The chain joins TRBV20-1 to TRBJ1-5; 7 nucleotides align to TRBD1. The ends lost 3 bases at V and 4 bases at J; junction bases unmatched: 6. Looked up from germline, CDR1 is DFQATT and CDR2 is SNEGSKA (reference sequence). The CDR3 extends over 14 amino acids. CDR3 sequence (DNA): TGCAGTGCTAGTAGGGGGCGCATTAATCAGCCCCAGCATTTT. Amino acids: CSASRGRINQPQHF.

The gene calls are TRBV28 and TRBJ1-2; 7 nucleotides agree with TRBD1. Germline CDR1 and CDR2: MDHEN and SYDVKM. CDR3 size: 15 residues. With 7 bases clipped from V and 7 bases from J, the junction kept 15 bases outside the gene matches. The CDR3 sequence: CASTPQLQGRGGYTF. CDR3 nucleotide sequence: TGTGCCAGCACCCCCCAATTACAGGGGCGGGGTGGCTACACCTTC.

CDR3 amino acids: CASREEGARYEQYF. The CDR3 DNA is TGTGCCAGCAGGGAGGAGGGGGCGAGGTACGAGCAGTACTTC. The V gene is TRBV27, the J gene TRBJ2-7; D may be TRBD1 (7 bases). The CDR3 consists of 14 residues. The germline V gene has CDR1 MNHEY and CDR2 SMNVEV (reference sequence). The germline V and J ends were trimmed by 6 bases and 4 bases, with 16 bases remaining between them.

The chain joins TRBV9 to TRBJ1-4; the match to TRBD1 covers 8 bases. Germline lookup yields CDR1 SGDLS and CDR2 YYNGEE. This CDR3 contains 16 residues. V dropped 0 bases and J dropped 2; count of bases not matched to a gene: 3. CDR3: CASSVGQGATNEKLFF. The DNA for the CDR3 is TGTGCCAGCAGCGTAGGCCAGGGGGCGACTAATGAAAAACTGTTTTTT. Full variable domain (missing parts from reference TRBV9 and TRBJ1-4): DSGVTQTPKHLITATGQRVTLRCSPRSGDLSVYWYQQSLDQGLQFLIQYYNGEERAKGNILERFSAQQFPDLHSELNLSSLELGDSALYFCASSVGQGATNEKLFFGSGTQLSVL.